A single sample gave rise to the 13 T cell receptor beta chains below, sequenced in a study of OX40 agonist ivuxolimab in advanced cancers. The repertoire was sequenced with immunoSEQ multiplex PCR; TCRdb's copy has only in-frame clones and lacks some. Counted here are under 90,000 clones, approximately 85% occurring once; the ten biggest clones make up about 0.22%. The source was CD4+ or CD8+ T cells sorted from blood, collected in a trial of the OX40 agonist ivuxolimab. Receptor source: an adult with an advanced solid tumor such as melanoma, head and neck, liver or kidney cancer.

This rearrangement joins TRBV5-8 to TRBJ2-7; 7 positions agree with TRBD1. There are 12 residues in the CDR3. The trim removed 4 bases at V and 3 bases at J, leaving 1 base unmatched. Looked up from germline, CDR1 is SGHTS and CDR2 is YDEGEE. CDR3 nucleotides: TGTGCCAGCAGCGGGGACAGCTACGAGCAGTACTTC. Encoded protein: CASSGDSYEQYF.

This chain uses TRBV13 with TRBJ2-7; D is unclear. Germline CDR1 PRHDT, CDR2 FYEKMQ (reference sequence). The ends were cut back, 2 bases at V and 2 bases at J, with 10 bases in the middle. The CDR3 is 14 amino acids. The CDR3 DNA reads TGTGCCAGCAGCTTACGGCTAGTCACCTACGAGCAGTACTTC. Protein: CASSLRLVTYEQYF.

V and J are TRBV6-1 and TRBJ1-4; 12 bases line up with TRBD1. With V trimmed by 2 bases and J by 7 bases, 5 bases remained unmatched. This CDR3 spans 16 amino acids. CDR1 and CDR2 (germline): MNHNS, SASEGT. CDR3 nucleotides: TGTGCCAGCAGTGAAACTGGGACAGGGGGCTTTGAAAAACTGTTTTTT. It specifies CASSETGTGGFEKLFF.

This rearrangement joins TRBV28 to TRBJ1-1; no definite D call. Deletions cut 9 bases from V and 0 bases from J, with 11 bases between. Germline assignment: CDR1 MDHEN and CDR2 SYDVKM. The CDR3 has 13 amino acids. This CDR3 is CASFPFLNTEAFF. Here the CDR3 DNA reads TGTGCCAGTTTTCCTTTTTTGAACACTGAAGCTTTCTTT. Based on the CDR3 plus reference TRBV28 and TRBJ1-1, the full variable domain is DVKVTQSSRYLVKRTGEKVFLECVQDMDHENMFWYRQDPGLGLRLIYFSYDVKMKEKGDIPEGYSVSREKKERFSLILESASTNQTSMYLCASFPFLNTEAFFGQGTRLTVV.

This clone was seen just once. This chain uses TRBV6-6 with TRBJ2-3, with TRBD1 matching 8 bases. The length of the CDR3 is 14 residues. Trimming took 10 bases from V and 4 from J; bases not matched to a gene: 10. Germline V CDR1 and CDR2: MNHNY, SVGAGI (reference sequence). CDR3 region: CATALGQGPDTQYF. The CDR3 region has the DNA TGTGCCACCGCCCTTGGACAGGGCCCAGATACGCAGTATTTT.

This clone was counted a few times. The chain uses TRBV7-9 and TRBJ1-1; perhaps TRBD1 as D (6 bases). The germline V gene has CDR1 SEHNR and CDR2 FQNEAQ (reference sequence). The CDR3 length is 13 residues. With 1 base removed from V and 7 bases from J, the gap between germline ends came to 10 bases. CDR3 protein: CASSLGGGLEAFF. CDR3 DNA: TGTGCCAGCAGCTTAGGCGGGGGCCTTGAAGCTTTCTTT.

V is TRBV15 and J is TRBJ1-1; D not resolved. The CDR3 is 14 residues long. Germline values: CDR1 LNHNV, CDR2 YYDKDF (reference sequence). Trimming took off 3 bases at V and 0 bases at J, with 8 bases between the two ends. CDR3 DNA sequence: TGTGCCACCAGCAGGGATATTATGAACACTGAAGCTTTCTTT. Amino acids: CATSRDIMNTEAFF.

The rearrangement joins TRBV5-4 to TRBJ2-5, with unresolved D. CDR1 SGHNT and CDR2 YYREEE come from the germline V gene (reference sequence). Trimming shortened V by 0 bases and J by 1 base, and 10 bases separated the two germline ends. CDR3 length: 15 residues. The CDR3 DNA reads as TGTGCCAGCAGCTTGGTGGTCAACTCCCAAGAGACCCAGTACTTC. It codes for CASSLVVNSQETQYF.

This chain links TRBV27 with TRBJ1-6; D remains unclear. From germline, CDR1 is MNHEY and CDR2 SMNVEV (reference sequence). V shed 7 bases and J shed 8 bases, with 15 bases lying between them. The CDR3 is 14 residues long. The CDR3 region is CASNQWASDSPLHF. CDR3 nucleotide sequence: TGTGCCAGCAACCAGTGGGCGTCGGATTCACCCCTCCACTTT.

V usage is TRBV7-3 and J usage is TRBJ2-3; D call uncertain. The CDR3 extends over 13 amino acids. Trimming shortened V by 5 bases and J by 7 bases, and 13 bases separated the two germline ends. The germline V gene encodes CDR1 SGHTA and CDR2 FQGTGA. CDR3 nucleotides: TGTGCCAGCAGCCCGGGCGCGCAACATACGCAGTATTTT. This codes for CASSPGAQHTQYF.

This clone was detected only once. The genes are TRBV2 and TRBJ2-3, with D unclear. Trimming pared 3 bases from V and 1 base from J, leaving 8 bases between. The CDR3 contains 14 residues. The V gene's germline CDR1 is SNHLY and CDR2 FYNNEI. The CDR3 DNA reads as TGTGCCAGCAGTGACCGTGAGGGCACAGATACGCAGTATTTT. Translated: CASSDREGTDTQYF.

CDR3 sequence (DNA): TGCGCCAGCAGCCAGGGGTGGACAGGAGCCTACGAGCAGTACTTC. Translating it yields CASSQGWTGAYEQYF. V usage is TRBV4-1 and J usage is TRBJ2-7, with 7 bases matching TRBD1. The J segment lost 2 bases and the V segment lost 3 bases, leaving 7 bases of the junction unmatched. Germline CDR1 is MGHRA and CDR2 is YSYEKL. The CDR3 spans 15 residues.

This clone has more than one count but fewer than ten. This chain links TRBV19 with TRBJ1-4; possibly TRBD1 for D (5 bases). This CDR3 has 14 amino acids. The germline V gene has CDR1 LNHDA and CDR2 SQIVND (reference sequence). V lost 6 bases, J lost 3 bases, and 11 bases lay in between. The CDR3 DNA sequence: TGTGCCAGTAGAAGGGGTTCCTCTAATGAAAAACTGTTTTTT. It specifies CASRRGSSNEKLFF.